Below, 4 T cell receptor beta chains from the same sample are listed, as sequenced in a study of shared clonotypes between healthy human individuals. Naive-designated CD8 cells lacked CD45RO, were positively enriched for CCR7, and omitted terminally differentiated effector memory CD45RA+ cells. Method: immunoSEQ multiplex PCR; TCRdb's copy keeps in-frame clones and lacks some. Among millions of clones, under 95% were seen once, and the ten largest hold over 1.5%. The sample consisted of naive CD8+ T cells from PBMCs. The receptors were gathered from a man aged 18 to 29 in good health. Some clones in this sample may be carry-over from other donors' samples.

The chain has TRBV11-2 and TRBJ2-5; either TRBD1 or TRBD2 may supply D (6 bases each). The CDR3 loop spans 19 amino acids. Germline CDR1 SGHAT, CDR2 FQNNGV. V lost 2 bases to trimming and J lost 3 bases, with 25 bases between them. In DNA, the CDR3 is TGTGCCAGCAGCTTAAGTATTTGGCGGGAAGCAAGGGGGGAAGAGACCCAGTACTTC. Its translation is CASSLSIWREARGEETQYF.

The chain has TRBV7-9 and TRBJ2-4; tentatively, D is TRBD1 (5 bases). Trimming shortened V by 1 base and J by 3 bases, and 7 bases separated the two germline ends. This CDR3 region has 14 residues. The germline V gene encodes CDR1 SEHNR and CDR2 FQNEAQ (reference sequence). CDR3 region: CASSLGRDKNIQYF. The CDR3 coding sequence is TGTGCCAGCAGCTTAGGCAGGGACAAAAACATTCAGTACTTC.

The chain uses TRBV6-1 and TRBJ2-5; tentatively, D is TRBD1 (5 bases). Trimming left V 2 bases short and J 4 bases short, with 8 bases between. The CDR3 spans 13 residues. Germline V gives CDR1 MNHNS, CDR2 SASEGT. DNA for the CDR3: TGTGCCAGCAGTGAAACAAGGGGAGAGACCCAGTACTTC. Residues: CASSETRGETQYF.

This clone was found once. The chain carries TRBV29-1 and TRBJ2-3, with D perhaps assigned TRBD1 or TRBD2 (6 bases each). The germline V and J ends were trimmed by 7 bases and 0 bases, with 26 bases remaining between them. The CDR3 consists of 18 residues. CDR1 and CDR2 from the germline V gene are SQVTM and ANQGSEA. The CDR3: CSARGEGGPGFSTDTQYF. The CDR3 DNA follows: TGCAGCGCCCGGGGCGAGGGGGGCCCCGGTTTTAGCACAGATACGCAGTATTTT.